This TCR beta chain was identified during a study of cytomegalovirus exposure and HLA in healthy donors. Study results and caveats: The study carried out a later analysis of TCR beta sequences. It associated around 17,000 of them with specific HLA alleles at a false discovery rate of 0.05. Upon later analysis, TCR association rates were observed to vary by HLA locus, being highest for DRB1 and lowest for HLA-C. Other equally common chains were less clonally expanded than HLA-associated TCR beta chains, a later analysis showed.

A multiplex PCR was run with 60 Vbeta primers and 13 Jbeta primers. Measured with immunoSEQ multiplex PCR; TCRdb has only the in-frame clones, and not every one. The sample includes 100,000 to 150,000 clones, roughly 80% seen only once; the top ten take roughly 4%. In the case of this clone: Antigen: not known.

There were likely unrecorded immune exposures, though donors were nominally healthy when sampled. CDR1 SGHVS and CDR2 FQNEAQ come from the germline V gene. CDR3 length equals 16 residues. Trimming removed 1 base from V and 5 bases from J; junction bases left unmatched: 2. Input material: PBMCs. V and J are TRBV7-8 and TRBJ2-2; 12 positions agree with TRBD2. The sequence derives from a young man in good health and CMV-seropositive. DNA for the CDR3: TGTGCCAGCAGCTTAGGAGGGACTAGCGGGACCGGGGAGCTGTTTTTT. Its protein is CASSLGGTSGTGELFF.